These 15 T cell receptor beta chains were all obtained from the same sample, sequenced in a study of blood T cell repertoires in COVID-19. Here immunoSEQ multiplex PCR was the method, and the copy in TCRdb shows in-frame clones only, minus some. The sample gives some 180,000 clones, around three quarters of which show up once; 19% is in the top ten. The source material was PBMCs or T cells enriched from blood (not recorded which). All receptors derive from a woman aged 70-85 years in a cohort exposed to, infected with or recovered from COVID-19 (not recorded which).

This chain joins TRBV7-3 and TRBJ2-1; 13 bases align to TRBD2. The CDR3 is made up of 16 amino acids. CDR1 is SGHTA and CDR2 is FQGTGA in the germline V gene. With V trimmed by 5 bases and J by 7 bases, 8 bases remained unmatched. Here the CDR3 reads CASSLRTSGSGNEQFF. CDR3 in DNA: TGTGCCAGCAGCCTCCGGACTAGCGGGAGTGGTAATGAGCAGTTCTTC.

The rearrangement uses TRBV3-1 (or the pseudogene TRBV3-2) and TRBJ1-6; TRBD1 agrees at 7 bases. Germline V CDR1 and CDR2: LGHDT, YNNKEL (reference sequence). J gave up 6 bases and V 4 bases, and 3 bases lay outside the gene matches. The CDR3 consists of 14 residues. The CDR3: CASSRRDSNSPLHF. The CDR3 bases are TGTGCCAGCAGCCGCCGGGACAGTAATTCACCCCTCCACTTT.

This clone was observed a single time. DNA for the CDR3: TGTGCCAGCAGCCAAGGGACTCAGCAGTTCTTC. It specifies CASSQGTQQFF. J is TRBJ2-1 and V is TRBV3-1 (or the pseudogene TRBV3-2), with D maybe TRBD2 (5 bases). In germline, CDR1 is LGHDT, CDR2 YNNKEL (reference sequence). The CDR3 runs to 11 residues. The V gene lost 1 base and the J gene lost 11 bases, with 6 bases spanning the gap.

CDR3 in DNA: TGTGCCAGCAGTTACCAAGCGACAGATAATTCACCCCTCCACTTT. This translates into CASSYQATDNSPLHF. This chain joins TRBV6-5 and TRBJ1-6; D is possibly TRBD1 (5 bases). CDR1 and CDR2 (germline): MNHEY, SVGAGI. The CDR3 spans 15 residues. Trimming took 2 bases from V and 5 from J, leaving 10 bases between them.

This clone was seen only once. The genes are TRBV3-1 (or the pseudogene TRBV3-2) and TRBJ2-7; no reliable D call. There are 13 residues in the CDR3. Trimming cost V 4 bases and J 3 bases, with 10 bases left between them. Germline V gene sequence: CDR1 LGHDT, CDR2 YNNKEL (reference sequence). The CDR3 reads CASSRGFRYEQYF. The CDR3 DNA reads as TGTGCCAGCAGCCGAGGTTTTCGCTACGAGCAGTACTTC.

V usage is TRBV5-1 and J usage is TRBJ1-2; D is perhaps TRBD1 (6 bases). The V gene lost 4 bases and the J gene lost 5 bases, with 18 bases spanning the gap. The germline CDR1 and CDR2 sequences are SGHRS and YFSETQ. This CDR3 contains 15 residues. CDR3 residues: CASSLELGGAYGYTF. The CDR3 region has the DNA TGCGCCAGCAGCCTGGAGCTGGGGGGGGCGTATGGCTACACCTTC.

J is TRBJ1-1 and V is TRBV27; 7 bases map to TRBD1. The CDR3 is 12 residues long. Germline V gene lookup returns CDR1 MNHEY and CDR2 SMNVEV (reference sequence). V lost 3 bases and J lost 8; bases outside the gene matches: 3. The CDR3 sequence is CASSFPRGEAFF. Here the CDR3 DNA reads TGTGCCAGCAGTTTCCCCAGGGGGGAAGCTTTCTTT.

The rearrangement joins TRBV19 to TRBJ2-2; the D gene is possibly TRBD2 (5 bases). Trimming took off 9 bases at V and 2 bases at J, with 10 bases between the two ends. The CDR3 sequence is 13 residues long. Looked up from germline, CDR1 is LNHDA and CDR2 is SQIVND (reference sequence). CDR3 amino acids: CASYPGNTGELFF. The DNA for the CDR3 is TGTGCCAGCTACCCGGGAAACACCGGGGAGCTGTTTTTT.

CDR3 sequence: CASSLELAGVGEQFF. The CDR3 nucleotides are TGCGCCAGCAGCTTGGAGCTAGCGGGAGTCGGTGAGCAGTTCTTC. The chain uses TRBV5-1 and TRBJ2-1; 10 positions agree with TRBD2. This CDR3 has 15 residues. The V segment lost 0 bases and the J segment 9 bases; nucleotides outside the gene matches: 6. Per the germline V gene, CDR1 is SGHRS and CDR2 is YFSETQ. Full variable domain (remainder filled in from reference TRBV5-1 and TRBJ2-1): KAGVTQTPRYLIKTRGQQVTLSCSPISGHRSVSWYQQTPGQGLQFLFEYFSETQRNKGNFPGRFSGRQFSNSRSEMNVSTLELGDSALYLCASSLELAGVGEQFFGPGTRLTVL.

The rearrangement joins TRBV28 to TRBJ2-7; tentatively, D is TRBD2 (6 bases). CDR1 and CDR2 (germline): MDHEN, SYDVKM. The length of the CDR3 is 14 residues. V lost 6 bases and J lost 4, with 16 bases in between. CDR3: CASSPGGAGYEQYF. DNA for the CDR3: TGTGCCAGCAGCCCCGGAGGGGCCGGGTACGAGCAGTACTTC.

This chain uses TRBV10-3 with TRBJ2-6, with 7 bases matching TRBD1. This CDR3 region has 21 residues. The J segment lost 2 bases and the V segment lost 0 bases, leaving 16 bases of the junction unmatched. Per germline, CDR1 ENHRY and CDR2 SYGVKD. As DNA, the CDR3 is TGTGCCATCAGTGAGTCGGAATCTGGAAGGAACACAGGGGCTGGGGCCAACGTCCTGACTTTC. It codes for CAISESESGRNTGAGANVLTF.

The gene calls are TRBV10-3 and TRBJ2-7; 13 positions match TRBD2. Trimming took 4 bases from V and 5 from J; bases not matched to a gene: 11. This CDR3 is 17 amino acids long. Germline V CDR1 and CDR2: ENHRY, SYGVKD. The CDR3 loop is CAISGGTSGAAGDEQYF. CDR3 DNA sequence: TGTGCCATCAGTGGTGGGACTAGCGGGGCCGCCGGGGACGAGCAGTACTTC.

The chain employs TRBV2 and TRBJ2-3; 8 nucleotides align to TRBD1. The CDR3 has 12 amino acids. V lost 5 bases to trimming and J lost 10 bases; unmatched junction nucleotides: 5. Germline loops: CDR1 SNHLY, CDR2 FYNNEI. CDR3 sequence (DNA): TGTGCCAGCAGTCCTGACAGGGGTCCGCAGTATTTT. Residues: CASSPDRGPQYF. The full variable domain, rest sourced from reference TRBV2 and TRBJ2-3, is EPEVTQTPSHQVTQMGQEVILRCVPISNHLYFYWYRQILGQKVEFLVSFYNNEISEKSEIFDDQFSVERPDGSNFTLKIRSTKLEDSAMYFCASSPDRGPQYFGPGTRLTVL.

This clone was detected only a few times. This rearrangement joins TRBV19 to TRBJ2-5, with 8 positions matching TRBD1. The CDR3 spans 14 residues. Trimming took 9 bases from V and 0 from J; bases not matched to a gene: 6. Germline assignment: CDR1 LNHDA and CDR2 SQIVND (reference sequence). The CDR3 DNA is TGTGCCAGGAGGGACAGGTCGTACCAAGAGACCCAGTACTTC. Its translation is CARRDRSYQETQYF. Full variable domain (outside the CDR3, taken from reference TRBV19 and TRBJ2-5): DGGITQSPKYLFRKEGQNVTLSCEQNLNHDAMYWYRQDPGQGLRLIYYSQIVNDFQKGDIAEGYSVSREKKESFPLTVTSAQKNPTAFYLCARRDRSYQETQYFGPGTRLLVL.

The table lists this clone with a count of one. This chain joins TRBV7-6 and TRBJ1-2; unclear D gene. The CDR3 covers 15 residues. V shed 1 base and J shed 5 bases, with 14 bases lying between them. In germline, CDR1 is SGHVS, CDR2 FNYEAQ. CDR3 sequence: CASSLGPQITYGYTF. DNA of the CDR3: TGTGCCAGCAGCTTAGGCCCACAGATCACTTATGGCTACACCTTC.